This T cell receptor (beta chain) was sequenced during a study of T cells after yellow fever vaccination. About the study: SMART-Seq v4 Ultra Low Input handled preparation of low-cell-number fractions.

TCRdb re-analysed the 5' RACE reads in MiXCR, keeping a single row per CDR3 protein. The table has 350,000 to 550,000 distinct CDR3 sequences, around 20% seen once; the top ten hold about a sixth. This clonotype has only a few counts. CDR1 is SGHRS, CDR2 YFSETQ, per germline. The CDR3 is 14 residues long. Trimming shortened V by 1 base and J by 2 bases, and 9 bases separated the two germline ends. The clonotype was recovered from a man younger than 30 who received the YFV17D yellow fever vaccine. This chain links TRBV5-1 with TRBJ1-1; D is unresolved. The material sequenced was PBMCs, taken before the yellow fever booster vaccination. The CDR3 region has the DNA TGCGCCAGCAGCTTGAACAGCATAAACACTGAAGCTTTCTTT. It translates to CASSLNSINTEAFF.